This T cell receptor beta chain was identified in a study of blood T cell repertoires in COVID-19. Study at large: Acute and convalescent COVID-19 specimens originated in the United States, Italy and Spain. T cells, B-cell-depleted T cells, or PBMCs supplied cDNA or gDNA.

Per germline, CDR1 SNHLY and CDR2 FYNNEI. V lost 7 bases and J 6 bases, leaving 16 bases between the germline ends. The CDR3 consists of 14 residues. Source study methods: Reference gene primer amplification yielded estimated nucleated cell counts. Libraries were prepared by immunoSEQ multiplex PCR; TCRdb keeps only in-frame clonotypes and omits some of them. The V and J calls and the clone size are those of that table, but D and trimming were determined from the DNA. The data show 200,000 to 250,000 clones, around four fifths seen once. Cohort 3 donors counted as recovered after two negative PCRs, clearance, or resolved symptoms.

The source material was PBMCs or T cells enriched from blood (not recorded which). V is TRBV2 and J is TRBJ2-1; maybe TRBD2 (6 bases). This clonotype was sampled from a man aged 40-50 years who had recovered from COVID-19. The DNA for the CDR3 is TGTGCCAGCACCCCCCTGCCGGGGGTCAATGAGCAGTTCTTC. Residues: CASTPLPGVNEQFF. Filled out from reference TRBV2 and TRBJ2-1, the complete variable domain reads EPEVTQTPSHQVTQMGQEVILRCVPISNHLYFYWYRQILGQKVEFLVSFYNNEISEKSEIFDDQFSVERPDGSNFTLKIRSTKLEDSAMYFCASTPLPGVNEQFFGPGTRLTVL.